These 22 T cell receptor beta chains were sequenced from one sample in a study of blood T cell repertoires in COVID-19. Using immunoSEQ multiplex PCR, the repertoire was profiled, and TCRdb retains in-frame clones only, with some absent. The sample carries 35,000 to 45,000 clones, 76% recorded once. Sequencing was carried out using peripheral blood. These receptor sequences come from a man in his 70s with active or convalescent COVID-19.

This chain connects TRBV7-9 to TRBJ1-5; D unresolved. V lost 0 bases, J lost 9 bases, and 9 bases lay in between. Germline-derived CDR1 and CDR2 are SEHNR and FQNEAQ (reference sequence). CDR3 length: 13 amino acids. The CDR3: CASSLAEEAPQHF. In DNA form, the CDR3 reads TGTGCCAGCAGCTTAGCAGAGGAGGCGCCCCAGCATTTT.

This clone occurred once. The rearrangement joins TRBV6-5 to TRBJ1-5; 7 bases line up with TRBD1. V dropped 7 bases and J dropped 6; count of bases not matched to a gene: 12. The CDR3 has 15 residues. Germline V CDR1 and CDR2: MNHEY, SVGAGI. This chain's CDR3 is CASMEGGAESQPQHF. The CDR3 bases are TGTGCCAGCATGGAAGGGGGCGCGGAGTCTCAGCCCCAGCATTTT.

The sample holds a few counts of this clone. The chain recombines TRBV13 with TRBJ2-1; 7 nucleotides match TRBD2. The CDR3 totals 15 residues. CDR1 is PRHDT and CDR2 is FYEKMQ in the germline V gene (reference sequence). V lost 5 bases to trimming and J lost 7 bases; unmatched junction nucleotides: 11. CDR3 loop: CASSGAGVRGNEQFF. The CDR3 bases are TGTGCCAGCAGCGGTGCGGGGGTGCGTGGGAATGAGCAGTTCTTC.

This rearrangement joins TRBV11-1 to TRBJ2-2; 7 nucleotides line up with TRBD1. CDR3 size: 16 residues. The V gene end was trimmed by 1 base and the J gene end by 9 bases; junction bases not matched to a gene: 11. The V gene's germline CDR1 is SGHAT and CDR2 FQDESV (reference sequence). Here the CDR3 reads CASSLDWRQGDRELFF. The CDR3 nucleotides read TGTGCCAGCAGCTTAGATTGGAGACAGGGAGATCGGGAGCTGTTTTTT.

The rearrangement uses TRBV5-5 and TRBJ2-3, with D possibly matching TRBD1 (6 bases). The CDR3 loop spans 14 amino acids. The V gene's germline CDR1 is SGHKS and CDR2 YYEKEE (reference sequence). Trimming cost V 6 bases and J 3 bases, with 14 bases left between them. CDR3 region: CASTQGWGTDTQYF. The CDR3, as DNA: TGTGCCAGCACCCAGGGGTGGGGGACAGATACGCAGTATTTT.

The rearrangement uses TRBV6-1 and TRBJ1-5; TRBD1 might be the D (6 bases). V was pared by 3 bases and J by 5 bases, with 11 bases between. The CDR3 length is 14 residues. Germline CDR1 reads MNHNS; CDR2 reads SASEGT. The CDR3 protein is CASSEMTGHQPQHF. The CDR3, as DNA: TGTGCCAGCAGTGAGATGACAGGCCATCAGCCCCAGCATTTT.

CDR3 amino acids: CASSDTRGSPNEQFF. The CDR3 bases are TGTGCCAGCAGCGACACCCGGGGGAGTCCCAATGAGCAGTTCTTC. The genes are TRBV7-3 and TRBJ2-1; a possible D gene is TRBD2 (6 bases). The CDR3 is 15 residues long. V lost 5 bases, J lost 6 bases, and 17 bases lay in between. Germline assignment: CDR1 SGHTA and CDR2 FQGTGA.

The V call is TRBV28, the J call TRBJ1-5, with no clear D. V gave up 3 bases and J gave up 6 bases, with 12 bases separating them. The CDR3 is made up of 14 amino acids. Germline V gene data show CDR1 as MDHEN and CDR2 as SYDVKM. The CDR3 sequence is CASSFGDKAQPQHF. The DNA for the CDR3 is TGTGCCAGCAGTTTCGGGGATAAGGCTCAGCCCCAGCATTTT.

The rearrangement joins TRBV25-1 to TRBJ2-1, with D possibly TRBD1 on 5 matching bases. The germline V and J ends were trimmed by 6 bases and 3 bases, with 12 bases remaining between them. There are 14 residues in the CDR3. Looked up from germline, CDR1 is MGHDK and CDR2 is SYGVNS. CDR3 sequence reads: CASSSTDIYNEQFF. The CDR3 DNA is TGTGCCAGCAGCTCGACAGATATCTACAATGAGCAGTTCTTC.

This clone was recorded only once. The V gene is TRBV28, the J gene TRBJ1-2, with D possibly TRBD1 on 6 matching bases. The CDR3 length is 12 residues. Trimming stripped 6 bases from V and 4 bases from J, with 9 bases between. Germline V gives CDR1 MDHEN, CDR2 SYDVKM. The CDR3 here is CASRQTGYGYTF. CDR3 sequence (DNA): TGTGCCAGCAGACAGACAGGCTATGGCTACACCTTC.

The CDR3 DNA reads as TGTGCCAGCAGTTATAGACTAGCGGGCTCCTACAATGAGCAGTTCTTC. Encoded protein: CASSYRLAGSYNEQFF. The chain couples TRBV6-5 to TRBJ2-1, with 10 bases identical to TRBD2. This CDR3 comprises 16 residues. Germline loops: CDR1 MNHEY, CDR2 SVGAGI. After removal of 3 bases from V and 0 bases from J, the junction contained 2 bases not matched to a gene.

This clone was observed a handful of times. The genes are TRBV18 and TRBJ2-2; tentatively, D is TRBD1 (5 bases). CDR1 and CDR2 (germline): KGHSH, LQKENI. The CDR3 length is 13 residues. V was pared by 2 bases and J by 7 bases, with 8 bases between. CDR3 coding DNA: TGTGCCAGCTCACCAGGGGCCGGCGGGGAGCTGTTTTTT. Translating gives CASSPGAGGELFF.

The rearrangement joins TRBV6-1 to TRBJ1-5; 8 bases fit TRBD1. With V trimmed by 0 bases and J by 4 bases, 5 bases remained unmatched. Germline V gene lookup returns CDR1 MNHNS and CDR2 SASEGT. There are 16 residues in the CDR3. CDR3 sequence (DNA): TGTGCCAGCAGTGAAGCGCCGGGACAGGCGAATCAGCCCCAGCATTTT. The encoded protein is CASSEAPGQANQPQHF.

This clone is termed medium-sized. V and J are TRBV6-5 and TRBJ1-1; tentatively, D is TRBD1 (5 bases). CDR3 size: 15 residues. Germline CDR1 is MNHEY and CDR2 is SVGAGI. Trimming removed 0 bases at V and 2 bases at J, with 10 bases between. CDR3 nucleotide sequence: TGTGCCAGCAGTTACTCTGGGGGGGGAAACACTGAAGCTTTCTTT. This sequence encodes CASSYSGGGNTEAFF.

The V call is TRBV2, the J call TRBJ1-4, with D tentatively TRBD1 (5 bases). The V gene lost 1 base and the J gene lost 5 bases, with 5 bases spanning the gap. Germline values: CDR1 SNHLY, CDR2 FYNNEI. There are 13 residues in the CDR3. The CDR3 bases are TGTGCCAGCAGTGAAGACAGGAATGAAAAACTGTTTTTT. It yields the protein CASSEDRNEKLFF.

This clone has a handful of counts. CDR3 protein: CASTAGYNGYTF. In nucleotides, the CDR3 is TGTGCCAGCACCGCAGGGTACAATGGCTACACCTTC. The chain joins TRBV28 to TRBJ1-2; maybe TRBD1 (5 bases). The CDR3 loop spans 12 amino acids. V was shortened by 7 bases and J by 6 bases, with 12 bases between the two germline ends. Germline V gives CDR1 MDHEN, CDR2 SYDVKM.

V gene TRBV30 combines with J gene TRBJ1-1, with 7 bases that match TRBD1. The germline V gene has CDR1 GTSNPN and CDR2 SVGIG (reference sequence). V lost 5 bases and J lost 2; bases outside the gene matches: 2. The CDR3 loop spans 12 amino acids. CDR3 residues: CAWDRDNTEAFF. In DNA, the CDR3 is TGTGCCTGGGACAGGGACAACACTGAAGCTTTCTTT.

The count of this clone is one. The chain is built from TRBV13 and TRBJ1-4; D is possibly TRBD1 (6 bases). From germline, CDR1 is PRHDT and CDR2 FYEKMQ (reference sequence). The CDR3 contains 14 residues. V gave up 2 bases and J gave up 10 bases, with 14 bases separating them. Here the CDR3 DNA reads TGTGCCAGCAGCTTATCGCTTGGGGGCGGAAAACTGTTTTTT. Its protein product is CASSLSLGGGKLFF.

The chain is built from TRBV28 and TRBJ1-2, with D perhaps matching TRBD1 (6 bases). Deletions cut 5 bases from V and 4 bases from J, with 20 bases between. Germline V CDR1 and CDR2: MDHEN, SYDVKM. The CDR3 length is 16 residues. The DNA of the CDR3 is TGTGCCAGCAGTCCGCCTTCAGGGGACACCTCCTATGGCTACACCTTC. Its translation is CASSPPSGDTSYGYTF.

The genes are TRBV10-2 and TRBJ1-1; 7 bases agree with TRBD1. This CDR3 contains 12 residues. Germline lookup yields CDR1 WSHSY and CDR2 SAAADI. J gave up 8 bases and V 5 bases, and 5 bases lay outside the gene matches. This CDR3 reads CASSLSGQEAFF. The CDR3, as DNA: TGCGCCAGCAGTCTCTCGGGACAGGAAGCTTTCTTT.

The V and J genes are TRBV6-2 or TRBV6-3 and TRBJ1-4; D is uncertain. CDR3 length: 14 amino acids. Between the trimmed V and J ends, which lost 5 bases and 8 bases, there was a span of 15 bases. CDR1 and CDR2 (germline): MNHEY, SVGEGT. The CDR3 reads CASSRQAVWEKLFF. The CDR3 bases are TGTGCCAGCAGTCGTCAGGCCGTATGGGAAAAACTGTTTTTT.

The chain couples TRBV6-5 to TRBJ1-4; 7 bases align to TRBD1. The CDR3 consists of 15 residues. The V and J ends lost 6 bases and 5 bases, in that order; junction bases with no gene match: 9. Germline V gives CDR1 MNHEY, CDR2 SVGAGI. CDR3 nucleotides: TGTGCCAGCAGCCCCAAGACAGGGAAAAATGAAAAACTGTTTTTT. Translated: CASSPKTGKNEKLFF.